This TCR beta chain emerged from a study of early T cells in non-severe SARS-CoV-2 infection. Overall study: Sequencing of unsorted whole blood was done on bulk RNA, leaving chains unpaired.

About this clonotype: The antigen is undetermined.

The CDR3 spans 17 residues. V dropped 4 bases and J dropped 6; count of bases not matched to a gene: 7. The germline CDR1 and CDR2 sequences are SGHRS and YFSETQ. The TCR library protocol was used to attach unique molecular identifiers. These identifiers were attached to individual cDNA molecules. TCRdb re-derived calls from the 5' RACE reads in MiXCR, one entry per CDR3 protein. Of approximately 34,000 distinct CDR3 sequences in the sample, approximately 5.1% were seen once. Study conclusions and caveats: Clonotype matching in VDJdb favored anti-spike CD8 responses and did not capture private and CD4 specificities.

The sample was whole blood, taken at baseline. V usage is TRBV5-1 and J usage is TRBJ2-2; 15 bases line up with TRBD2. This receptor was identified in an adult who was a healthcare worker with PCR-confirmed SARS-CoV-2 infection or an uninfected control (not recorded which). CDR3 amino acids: CASSDGLAGGPSGELFF. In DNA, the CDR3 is TGCGCCAGCAGCGACGGACTAGCGGGAGGGCCCTCCGGGGAGCTGTTTTTT.